The TCR beta chain described here comes from a study of T cells expressing NK-cell markers. Across the whole study: With respect to HCMV, most of the eight sequenced donors were seropositive, and one was seronegative. The study's findings and limits: For about six donors, the dominant NKG2C+ clonotypes made up about 1.0-8% of their CD8+ T cells. Also leading the CD3+CD56-NKG2C+ fraction in a few donors were these clonotypes. HCMV specificity of expanded NKG2C+ T cell clones remained unclear.

The germline gives CDR1 SGHRS, CDR2 YFSETQ. The CDR3 has 16 residues. On this clonotype: Antigen unknown.

TCRdb reprocessed the 5' RACE reads, with one entry per CDR3 protein and no DNA. The data include 30,000 or so distinct CDR3 sequences; the top ten clones carry 50% to 75%. The sample was blood T cells: a sorted CD56 or NKG2C T cell subset, CD4+ or CD8+ T cells, or bulk PBMC T cells (not recorded which). The TCR was taken from a woman aged 18-70 years in good health. The chain uses TRBV5-1 and TRBJ2-5; the D gene TCRdb calls, TRBD2, cannot be checked with no DNA. CDR3 sequence reads: CASSKLAGGLQETQYF. Filled out from reference TRBV5-1 and TRBJ2-5, the complete variable domain reads KAGVTQTPRYLIKTRGQQVTLSCSPISGHRSVSWYQQTPGQGLQFLFEYFSETQRNKGNFPGRFSGRQFSNSRSEMNVSTLELGDSALYLCASSKLAGGLQETQYFGPGTRLLVL.